The T cell receptor beta chain under discussion was sequenced for a study of blood T cell repertoires in COVID-19 (dated by TCRdb to 2019 to 2021). For the wider study: Collaborator samples came from the United States, Italy and Spain and covered acute and convalescent phases of COVID-19. Samples came from the ongoing ImmuneRACE study (first 160 participants) plus 1,254 subjects from 6 global collaborators. The sample metadata nearly always contained a de-identified subject ID, COVID-19 status, age in years and sex. The repertoires were released in a freely available public database meant as a resource for research on the immune response to SARS-CoV-2. The dataset comprised deeply sampled blood TCRbeta repertoires from subjects exposed to, actively infected with, or recovered from COVID-19. The prospective study material was composed of cDNA or gDNA derived from T cells, B-cell-depleted T cells, or PBMCs. Where HLA class I and class II types were available, the types were taken from metadata supplied by the sample provider, not from assay-based typing.

TCRbeta CDR3 regions were amplified from genomic DNA by means of the immunoSEQ Assay, a bias-controlled multiplex PCR. Per the authors' processing: The number of nucleated cells in each sample was estimated by amplification of reference gene primers within the assay. Sequence reads were collapsed and filtered to measure the absolute abundance of every unique TCRbeta CDR3 rearrangement. For each sample, productive Simpson clonality was calculated by taking the square root of Simpson's diversity index across productive rearrangements. Sourced from immuneACCESS, this table was stored by TCRdb with only in-frame sequences that have V and J called. A share of the clones is absent; for the studies checked, an unresolved V gene accounts for under half, and the remainder has no known explanation. The D gene and trimming were derived from the DNA, and the V and J assignments and clone size from that table. The sample records about 320,000 clones, 90% of which are singletons. 2.6% of the sample rests with the top ten.

The full study reports these points: The quantity of clinical and demographic metadata differed by source and by participant and was supplied without curation.

Enrolling through a virtual design, the prospective study's participants ranged in age from roughly 18 to 95 years and lived across some 22 United States geographic areas. In the prospective study, cohorts were assigned on the basis of participant-reported clinical history obtained from a screening survey and a study questionnaire. Recovered participants in ImmuneRACE Cohort 3 were defined by two consecutive negative NP/OP PCR tests, clearance by a healthcare professional, or resolution of symptoms. In the prospective study, mobile phlebotomists collected whole blood, serum and a nasopharyngeal or oropharyngeal swab from each participant. Additional blood draws and questionnaires over an approximately 2-month period could optionally be provided by prospective study participants. Blood samples from the prospective study were shipped frozen or at room temperature prior to DNA extraction. With respect to this clone: The target of this receptor is not known. No much larger clone exists at a distance of one base, and base qualities are not known.

The sample comprised PBMCs or T cells enriched from blood (not recorded which). The clonotype originates from a man in his 60s who had recovered from COVID-19.

The CDR3: CASSADRGPGNTIYF. The bases read TGTGCCAGCAGCGCAGACAGGGGCCCTGGAAACACCATATATTTT. This chain is built from TRBV7-2 and TRBJ1-3; 8 bases in the junction line up with TRBD1. Measured from the cysteine to the phenylalanine, the CDR3 is 15 residues long. This entry keeps only the CDR3 DNA: 45 bases, framed from base 1. Based on the germline V gene, the CDR1 and CDR2 sequences are SGHTA and FQGNSA. The V end gives up 5 bases and the J end 2 bases, leaving 5 bases in the junction not matched to a gene.